Below, 3 T cell receptor beta chains from the same sample are listed, as sequenced in a study of graft-versus-host responses after intestinal transplantation. The protocol was immunoSEQ multiplex PCR, while the TCRdb copy is restricted to in-frame clones and leaves out a portion. The sample has 40,000 to 45,000 clones; around 95% are singletons. What these receptors recognize is not known. Sequences were derived from unstimulated CD8+ T cells sorted from spleen or lymph node cells, sampled before transplant. Receptors originate from a human donor who was the organ donor for an intestinal transplant.

V and J are TRBV20-1 and TRBJ1-6; D gene uncertain. V gave up 2 bases and J gave up 9 bases, with 2 bases separating them. The CDR3 extends over 10 amino acids. Per germline, CDR1 DFQATT and CDR2 SNEGSKA (reference sequence). CDR3 coding DNA: TGCAGTGCTAGACCTTCACCCCTCCACTTT. Its translation is CSARPSPLHF.

This sequence joins TRBV5-1 and TRBJ1-6; maybe TRBD1 (5 bases). The CDR3 totals 14 residues. The V end was cut by 0 bases, the J end by 14 bases, with 15 bases between. Germline V gene sequence: CDR1 SGHRS, CDR2 YFSETQ. Written as DNA, the CDR3 is TGCGCCAGCAGCTTGGCCGTCTGGGGGGTGTCCCTCCACTTT. Amino acid sequence: CASSLAVWGVSLHF.

CDR3 in amino acids: CAIGNRRNQPQHF. The DNA for the CDR3 is TGTGCCATCGGTAACAGGCGCAATCAGCCCCAGCATTTT. The chain uses TRBV10-3 and TRBJ1-5; tentatively, D is TRBD1 (5 bases). CDR3 size: 13 residues. The germline gives CDR1 ENHRY, CDR2 SYGVKD. V was clipped by 8 bases and J by 2 bases, with 10 bases between them.